The entry below describes one T cell receptor (beta chain). This sample was taken from a study of blood T cell repertoires in COVID-19. Study details: From the United States, Italy and Spain came samples of acute and convalescent COVID-19. Sources were T cells, B-cell-depleted T cells, or PBMCs; the material itself was cDNA or gDNA.

Authors' analysis steps: It was from reference gene primer amplification that nucleated cell counts were estimated. Assay used: immunoSEQ multiplex PCR; TCRdb lists only in-frame clones, some missing. From that table come the V and J calls and clone size; the DNA was used to work out D and trimming. The sample contains 200,000 to 250,000 clones, just over 85% of which appear only once. The CDR3 length is 14 residues. V trimming: 4 bases; J trimming: 3 bases; junction bases outside the gene matches: 7. CDR1 SGDLS and CDR2 YYNGEE come from the germline V gene. The TCR originated in a man older than 75 with acute or convalescent COVID-19. Specimen: peripheral blood. The V call is TRBV9, the J call TRBJ2-7; 7 positions agree with TRBD1. DNA of the CDR3: TGTGCCAGCAGCCCAGCAGGGGGACGCTACGAGCAGTACTTC. Translation: CASSPAGGRYEQYF.